This is a list of T cell receptor beta chains from one sample in a study of beta chain features in type 1 diabetes. The assay was immunoSEQ multiplex PCR, and TCRdb's table has in-frame clones only and misses some. This table has roughly 150,000 clones, around 10% appearing once. Sequencing was carried out using central memory CD4+ T cells from blood. The receptors shown here come from a man younger than 35 in good health. Both conserved end residues are part of each CDR3. The D gene is left open where the match is weak. Clone size is stated in some rows and not others, as once, few, many or a class when expanded.

d_gene: NA
j_gene: TRBJ2-7
abundance: NA
v_gene: TRBV27
CDR3aa: CASRPRGLSYEQYF
CDR3nt: TGTGCCAGCAGGCCCAGGGGCCTTTCCTACGAGCAGTACTTC

d_gene: TRBD2
j_gene: TRBJ2-7
abundance: NA
v_gene: TRBV5-1
CDR3aa: CASSLAAGGTYEQYF
CDR3nt: TGCGCCAGCAGCTTGGCGGCGGGAGGAACCTACGAGCAGTACTTC

d_gene: TRBD2
j_gene: TRBJ2-7
abundance: few
v_gene: TRBV7-2
CDR3aa: CASSFRTSGSLRYEQYF
CDR3nt: TGTGCCAGCAGCTTCCGGACTAGCGGGAGTTTACGGTACGAGCAGTACTTC

d_gene: NA
j_gene: TRBJ1-2
abundance: few
v_gene: TRBV10-3
CDR3aa: CAISESRDYGYTF
CDR3nt: TGTGCCATCAGTGAGTCTAGGGACTATGGCTACACCTTC

d_gene: TRBD2
j_gene: TRBJ2-3
abundance: NA
v_gene: TRBV28
CDR3aa: CASSPSGRAEDTQYF
CDR3nt: TGTGCCAGCAGTCCGAGCGGGAGGGCCGAGGATACGCAGTATTTT

d_gene: NA
j_gene: TRBJ2-7
abundance: few
v_gene: TRBV30
CDR3aa: CAWSEGYTEQYF
CDR3nt: TGTGCCTGGAGCGAAGGATATACCGAGCAGTACTTC

d_gene: NA
j_gene: TRBJ2-7
abundance: few
v_gene: TRBV4-3
CDR3aa: CASSPNTYYEQYF
CDR3nt: TGCGCCAGCAGCCCTAACACCTACTACGAGCAGTACTTC

d_gene: NA
j_gene: TRBJ2-7
abundance: many
v_gene: TRBV5-6
CDR3aa: CASSLGVRDEQYF
CDR3nt: TGTGCCAGCAGCTTGGGGGTAAGGGACGAGCAGTACTTC

d_gene: NA
j_gene: TRBJ2-3
abundance: NA
v_gene: TRBV4-3
CDR3aa: CASSQEARRTDTQYF
CDR3nt: TGCGCCAGCAGCCAAGAGGCTCGCCGCACAGATACGCAGTATTTT

d_gene: NA
j_gene: TRBJ1-1
abundance: few
v_gene: TRBV4-2
CDR3aa: CASSQNTGGDTEAFF
CDR3nt: TGTGCCAGCAGCCAAAATACCGGGGGAGACACTGAAGCTTTCTTT

d_gene: NA
j_gene: TRBJ1-3
abundance: NA
v_gene: TRBV5-1
CDR3aa: CASSSADRNTIYF
CDR3nt: TGCGCCAGCAGCTCCGCGGACCGAAACACCATATATTTT

d_gene: TRBD1
j_gene: TRBJ2-3
abundance: once
v_gene: TRBV5-4
CDR3aa: CASSRAGTGVDTQYF
CDR3nt: TGTGCCAGCAGCAGGGCCGGGACAGGGGTGGATACGCAGTATTTT

d_gene: NA
j_gene: TRBJ2-7
abundance: NA
v_gene: TRBV2
CDR3aa: CASSNGFVSSYEQYF
CDR3nt: TGTGCCAGCAGCAACGGATTTGTATCCTCCTACGAGCAGTACTTC